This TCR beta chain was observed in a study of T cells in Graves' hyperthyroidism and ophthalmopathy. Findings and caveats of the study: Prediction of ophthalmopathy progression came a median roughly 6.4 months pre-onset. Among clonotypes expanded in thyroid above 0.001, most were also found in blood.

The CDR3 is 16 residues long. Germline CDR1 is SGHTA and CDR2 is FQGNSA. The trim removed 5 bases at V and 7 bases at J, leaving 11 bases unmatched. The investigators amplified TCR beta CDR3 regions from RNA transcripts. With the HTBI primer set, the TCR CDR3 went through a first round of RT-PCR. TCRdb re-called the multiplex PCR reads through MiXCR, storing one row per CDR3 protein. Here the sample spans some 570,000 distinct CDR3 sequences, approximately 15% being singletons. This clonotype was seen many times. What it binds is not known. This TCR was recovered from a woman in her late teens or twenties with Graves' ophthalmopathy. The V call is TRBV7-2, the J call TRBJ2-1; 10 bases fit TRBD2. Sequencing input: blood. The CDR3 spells CASSHPLAGDGNEQFF. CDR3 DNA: TGTGCCAGCAGCCATCCCCTAGCGGGAGATGGAAATGAGCAGTTCTTC. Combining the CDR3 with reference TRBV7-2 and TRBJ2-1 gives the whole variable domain GAGVSQSPSNKVTEKGKDVELRCDPISGHTALYWYRQSLGQGLEFLIYFQGNSAPDKSGLPSDRFSAERTGGSVSTLTIQRTQQEDSAVYLCASSHPLAGDGNEQFFGPGTRLTVL.